This T cell receptor (beta chain) derives from a study of response to subunit inactivated influenza vaccine (dated by TCRdb to 2017 to 2018). At the level of the whole study: Deep quantitative T cell receptor repertoire profiling was used in the study to track responses to a trivalent subunit inactivated influenza vaccine.

Libraries were made using RT-PCR. The sample was run on an Illumina HiSeq 2500. TCRdb trimmed public reads at Q25 via fastp, called clones via MiXCR and kept in-frame beta chains. Rows are unified per CDR3 protein, each entry keeping the most common DNA and genes. The sample table shows 400,000 to 650,000 distinct CDR3 sequences, and roughly 7.6% are seen once. Less than 15% of the sample is taken by the ten largest. The germline V gene (reference sequence) provides CDR1 DFQATT and CDR2 SNEGSKA. The CDR3, from cysteine to phenylalanine, totals 13 residues. This entry keeps only the CDR3 DNA: 39 bases, framed from base 1. Trimming takes 6 bases off V and 9 bases off J; junction bases not matched to a gene: 11. The table lists this clonotype with many counts. Its antigen is still unknown. No per-base quality is available; no much larger clone lies one base away. The full study reports these points: According to the authors, only a limited number of new T cells may be recruited by each seasonal influenza vaccination.

This clonotype was sampled from a man between 50 and 75 years old who received an inactivated influenza vaccine. Donor details come from another sample of the same person, matched by shared clones. The sequencing here drew on PBMCs from blood, taken less than 25 months after vaccination. This receptor chain uses TRBV20-1 and TRBJ2-1; TRBD2 agrees with 7 junctional bases. CDR3 region: CSAHSLAEPEQFF. The nucleotide sequence reads TGCAGTGCGCATTCTCTAGCGGAGCCTGAGCAGTTCTTC.